This entry lists 13 T cell receptor beta chains sequenced from one sample in a study of CD4 T cells in lung cancer. Generated by immunoSEQ multiplex PCR, the TCRdb table keeps only in-frame clones and is missing some. The sample has 10,000 to 11,000 clones; 50% to 80% are singletons. This lung tissue lay as far as possible from the tumor, at least 3 cm away. Sequences were obtained from normal lung tissue taken away from the tumor. Source of these receptors: a man aged 55 to 69 with non-small cell lung cancer.

The rearrangement uses TRBV9 and TRBJ2-7; TRBD2 matches at 8 bases. Germline CDR1 and CDR2: SGDLS and YYNGEE. V lost 1 base and J lost 5; bases outside the gene matches: 8. The CDR3 has 15 residues. The CDR3, as DNA: TGTGCCAGCAGCGTACAGAGCGGGAGTTGGGACGAGCAGTACTTC. Translation gives CASSVQSGSWDEQYF.

This clone is labeled as medium-sized (0.01 to 0.1%). V usage is TRBV6-4 and J usage is TRBJ2-1; TRBD1 is a possible D gene (5 bases). V dropped 6 bases and J dropped 6 bases, with 9 bases sitting between them. The CDR3 spans 12 residues. In germline, CDR1 is MRHNA, CDR2 SNTAGT. DNA for the CDR3: TGTGCCAGCAGACCCCAGGGCAATGAGCAGTTCTTC. It encodes CASRPQGNEQFF.

The rearrangement uses TRBV12-2 and TRBJ2-7; whether TRBD2, the table's D call, matches the DNA was not checked. TRBV12-2 is a pseudogene. The CDR3 runs to 15 residues. Here the CDR3 reads CASRLGLGNSYEQYF. CDR3 DNA: TGTGCAAGTCGCTTAGGACTAGGGAACTCCTACGAGCAGTACTTC.

The V gene is TRBV11-1, the J gene TRBJ2-7; 11 bases are a match to TRBD1. V gave up 4 bases and J gave up 4 bases; unmatched junction bases: 6. Germline lookup yields CDR1 SGHAT and CDR2 FQDESV (reference sequence). This CDR3 contains 15 residues. CDR3 protein: CASSYTGTGGYEQYF. The CDR3 coding sequence is TGTGCCAGCAGCTACACCGGGACAGGGGGTTACGAGCAGTACTTC. The complete variable domain, with remaining parts taken from reference TRBV11-1 and TRBJ2-7, reads EAEVAQSPRYKITEKSQAVAFWCDPISGHATLYWYRQILGQGPELLVQFQDESVVDDSQLPKDRFSAERLKGVDSTLKIQPAELGDSAMYLCASSYTGTGGYEQYFGPGTRLTVT.

V and J are TRBV7-3 and TRBJ2-1; D gene ambiguous. CDR3 length: 15 amino acids. Germline CDR1 and CDR2: SGHTA and FQGTGA. Trimming pared 3 bases from V and 0 bases from J, leaving 9 bases between. The CDR3 DNA follows: TGTGCCAGCAGCTTTGCCCCTAGCTCCTACAATGAGCAGTTCTTC. Translating it yields CASSFAPSSYNEQFF.

This clone appeared a few times. The chain links TRBV5-6 to TRBJ1-5; D possibly corresponds to TRBD1 (5 bases). Germline V lookup: CDR1 SGHDT, CDR2 YYEEEE. This CDR3 spans 15 amino acids. V was trimmed by 0 bases and J by 9 bases, leaving 16 bases between them. The chain's CDR3 is CASSLVGAPLSPQHF. CDR3 nucleotides: TGTGCCAGCAGCTTGGTAGGGGCTCCCCTTTCGCCCCAGCATTTT.

The rearrangement uses TRBV27 and TRBJ1-1; D is undetermined. V was pared by 8 bases and J by 6 bases, with 16 bases between. The CDR3 extends over 13 amino acids. CDR1 is MNHEY and CDR2 is SMNVEV in the germline V gene (reference sequence). CDR3 in DNA: TGTGCCAGCGCCGTCGGCGGTTACGCTGAAGCTTTCTTT. It codes for CASAVGGYAEAFF.

This clone was found a few times. J is TRBJ2-5 and V is TRBV7-6; TRBD1 matches 12 bases. With 4 bases clipped from V and 2 bases from J, the junction kept 5 bases outside the gene matches. The CDR3 is 16 residues long. CDR1 is SGHVS, CDR2 FNYEAQ, per germline. The CDR3 region is CASSWGQGAKQETQYF. For the CDR3, the DNA is TGTGCCAGCAGCTGGGGACAGGGGGCGAAACAAGAGACCCAGTACTTC.

This chain connects TRBV19 to TRBJ2-4; D might be TRBD1 (6 bases). The CDR3 covers 13 residues. Germline V gene data show CDR1 as LNHDA and CDR2 as SQIVND (reference sequence). Deletions cut 3 bases from V and 6 bases from J, with 9 bases between. The DNA of the CDR3 is TGTGCCAGTAGTATGGACAGACTAAACATTCAGTACTTC. Translating it yields CASSMDRLNIQYF.

V gene TRBV2 combines with J gene TRBJ1-3; TRBD1 agrees at 7 bases. The CDR3 runs to 14 residues. The V gene's germline CDR1 is SNHLY and CDR2 FYNNEI. J was trimmed by 4 bases and V by 4 bases; bases with no gene match: 4. The CDR3 sequence is CASSGQGAGNTIYF. The CDR3 region has the DNA TGTGCCAGCAGTGGACAGGGTGCCGGAAACACCATATATTTT.

This chain uses TRBV9 with TRBJ2-7, with 7 nucleotides matching TRBD2. This CDR3 is built from 15 residues. J lost 3 bases, V lost 0 bases, and 6 bases had no gene match. Germline loops: CDR1 SGDLS, CDR2 YYNGEE. The CDR3 protein is CASSVVPGTNYEQYV. Here the CDR3 DNA reads TGTGCCAGCAGCGTAGTCCCCGGGACTAACTACGAGCAGTACGTC.

The chain uses TRBV2 and TRBJ2-7; no reliable D call. V shed 1 base and J shed 0 bases, with 4 bases lying between them. This CDR3 spans 13 amino acids. CDR1 is SNHLY, CDR2 FYNNEI, per germline. CDR3 sequence (DNA): TGTGCCAGCAGTGAAGGGGGCTCCTACGAGCAGTACGTC. This translates into CASSEGGSYEQYV.

The rearrangement uses TRBV19 and TRBJ2-1, with D maybe TRBD1 (6 bases). The V end lost 1 base, the J end lost 8 bases, and 15 bases lay between the germline ends. Per the germline V gene, CDR1 is LNHDA and CDR2 is SQIVND (reference sequence). The CDR3 length is 15 residues. The CDR3 nucleotides read TGTGCCAGTAGTATAGTGGCAGGGACAAGCTATGAGCAGTTCTTC. Its protein is CASSIVAGTSYEQFF. The full variable domain, rest sourced from reference TRBV19 and TRBJ2-1, is DGGITQSPKYLFRKEGQNVTLSCEQNLNHDAMYWYRQDPGQGLRLIYYSQIVNDFQKGDIAEGYSVSREKKESFPLTVTSAQKNPTAFYLCASSIVAGTSYEQFFGPGTRLTVL.